Detailed here is one T cell receptor beta chain. The antigen is not known. For the second PCR, which ran for about 7 to 11 cycles, a sample-barcoded 5' primer and a J-beta primer mix were used. Every sample returned 2.5 million or more CDR3-containing paired-end reads. Via MiXCR, TCRdb re-called the 5' RACE reads, giving one row per CDR3 protein. Of about 1.4 million distinct CDR3 sequences in the sample, around 59% were seen once. This entry belongs to a study of blood T cells in healthy people across ages. Germline loops: CDR1 LGHDT, CDR2 YNNKEL (reference sequence). V lost 1 base and J 6 bases, leaving 6 bases between the germline ends. The CDR3 runs 12 residues. Whole-study findings and limits: Per million T cells, TCR beta diversity dropped roughly linearly as age increased. Diversity of TCR beta correlated strongly with naive T cell percentage. Donor CMV status was unknown, possibly confounding expanded clonotype changes.

Specimen: blood. The rearrangement uses TRBV3-1 and TRBJ1-1; D call uncertain. The clonotype originates from a man younger than 35 in good health. CDR3 DNA sequence: TGTGCCAGCAGCCAAGCTTTATCTGAAGCTTTCTTT. This translates into CASSQALSEAFF.